The present TCR beta chain was sequenced within a study of glioma-infiltrating T cells. On the study more broadly: Presurgical dexamethasone in glioma patients lasted six or fewer days. Study-level findings and limits: Shared blood CDR3 signature motifs marked patients with low tissue-blood divergence.

CDR1 is DFQATT, CDR2 SNEGSKA, per germline (reference sequence). The CDR3 has 14 amino acids. The V gene end was trimmed by 3 bases and the J gene end by 2 bases; junction bases not matched to a gene: 5. This clonotype was seen a handful of times. Its specificity is unknown. Amplification of TCR alpha and beta CDR3 regions from RNA used iRepertoire nested multiplex PCR. Input was about 85-450 ng of tissue mRNA or PBMC total RNA. TCRdb analysed the multiplex PCR reads with MiXCR anew, one entry per CDR3 protein. Of more than 300,000 distinct CDR3 sequences in the sample, 41% were seen once. Specimen: glioma tissue, nonneoplastic brain tissue, or PBMCs (not recorded which). The sequence was collected from a human donor with low-grade glioma or glioblastoma, undergoing nonglioma brain surgery, or in good health (not recorded which). The chain recombines TRBV20-1 with TRBJ2-7, with 9 bases identical to TRBD1. The CDR3 sequence is CSARAGTGTYEQYF. DNA of the CDR3: TGCAGTGCTAGGGCCGGGACAGGGACCTACGAGCAGTACTTC.